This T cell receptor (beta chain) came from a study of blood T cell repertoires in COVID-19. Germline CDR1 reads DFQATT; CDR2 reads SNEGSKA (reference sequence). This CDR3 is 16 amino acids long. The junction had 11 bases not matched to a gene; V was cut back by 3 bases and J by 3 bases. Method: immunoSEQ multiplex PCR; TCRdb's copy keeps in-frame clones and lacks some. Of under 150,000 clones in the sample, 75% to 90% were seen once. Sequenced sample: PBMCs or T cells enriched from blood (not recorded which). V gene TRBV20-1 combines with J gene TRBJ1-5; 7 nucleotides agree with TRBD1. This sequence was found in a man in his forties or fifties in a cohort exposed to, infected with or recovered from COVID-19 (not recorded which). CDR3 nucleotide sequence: TGCAGTGCTAGTCTTCCCCCCAGGGGGAACAATCAGCCCCAGCATTTT. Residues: CSASLPPRGNNQPQHF.